This is a list of T cell receptor beta chains from one sample in a study of blood T cell repertoires in COVID-19. Here immunoSEQ multiplex PCR was the method, and the copy in TCRdb shows in-frame clones only, minus some. The sample contains around 200,000 clones, approximately 80% of which appear only once. Material: peripheral blood. These receptors were obtained from a human donor in a cohort sampled during active COVID-19. The CDR3 runs from the conserved cysteine through the conserved F or W. D genes are given only for firm matches. The listing skips clone size in some rows; elsewhere it reads once, few, many or a size class.

J gene | V gene | D gene | clone size | CDR3 DNA | CDR3 protein
TRBJ1-1 | TRBV5-6 | NA | NA | TGTGCCAGCAGCTTGGTAGGGACTGTTACTGAAGCTTTCTTT | CASSLVGTVTEAFF
TRBJ1-2 | TRBV11-2 | NA | NA | TGTGCCAGCAGACGAGGGTTAGACTATGGCTACACCTTC | CASRRGLDYGYTF
TRBJ1-2 | TRBV9 | TRBD1 | NA | TGTGCCAGCAGCGCAGGGGGACAGGACTATGGCTACACCTTC | CASSAGGQDYGYTF
TRBJ2-3 | TRBV5-4 | NA | NA | TGTGCCAGCAGCCCGGACAGAACTAGCACAGATACGCAGTATTTT | CASSPDRTSTDTQYF
TRBJ1-1 | TRBV30 | TRBD1 | NA | TGTGCCTGGAGTTCTCACAGGGGGAAGGACACTGAAGCTTTCTTT | CAWSSHRGKDTEAFF
TRBJ1-1 | TRBV23-1 | NA | NA | TGCGCCAGCACCCGGGACTCGGTGGCTCGTGGTGAAGCTTTCTTT | CASTRDSVARGEAFF
TRBJ1-6 | TRBV13 | TRBD1 | NA | TGTGCCAGCAGCTTAGGCTTGGGACAGGGGGAAAATTCACCCCTCCACTTT | CASSLGLGQGENSPLHF
TRBJ2-7 | TRBV2 | TRBD1 | NA | TGTGCCAGCAGGGACAGGGGGCTCGAGCAGTACTTC | CASRDRGLEQYF
TRBJ2-7 | TRBV15 | NA | once | TGTGCCACCAGCCCAAGGGCGGGGGCTAGAGCCTACGAGCAGTACTTC | CATSPRAGARAYEQYF
TRBJ1-3 | TRBV11-2 | NA | NA | TGTGCCAGCAGCTTGGGGGGATTCTCTGGAAACACCATATATTTT | CASSLGGFSGNTIYF
TRBJ1-4 | TRBV4-1 | NA | NA | TGCGCCAGCAGCCAAGACCACCCCGGTCAGGGTGTGGATGAAAAACTGTTTTTT | CASSQDHPGQGVDEKLFF
TRBJ1-3 | TRBV11-3 | NA | NA | TGTGCCAGCAGCTTAGTCCAGGCTTCGTCGTTCTCTGGAAACACCATATATTTT | CASSLVQASSFSGNTIYF
TRBJ2-7 | TRBV6-5 | TRBD2 | once | TGTGCCAGCAGTTACCAAGCGGGGGGCAGCTACGAGCAGTACTTC | CASSYQAGGSYEQYF
TRBJ2-7 | TRBV4-1 | NA | NA | TGCGCCAGCTCCGGCAGGCCGGGAGAGCAGTACTTC | CASSGRPGEQYF
TRBJ2-7 | TRBV13 | NA | once | TGTGCCAGCAGCTTAGGCCATTACGAGCAGTACTTC | CASSLGHYEQYF
TRBJ2-2 | TRBV7-3 | NA | few | TGTGCCAGCGGCCAGAACACCGGGGAGCTGTTTTTT | CASGQNTGELFF
TRBJ1-1 | TRBV12-3/TRBV12-4 | NA | NA | TGTGCCAGCACCCTGGGGGGGGCTAGTGAAGCTTTCTTT | CASTLGGASEAFF
TRBJ2-7 | TRBV9 | NA | NA | TGTGCCAGCAGTGGGAGTTCCTACGAGCAGTACTTC | CASSGSSYEQYF
TRBJ2-5 | TRBV7-2 | NA | NA | TGTGCCAGCAGCCCCCGGGGGGCTAGCGCAGGGCAGACCCAGTACTTC | CASSPRGASAGQTQYF
TRBJ2-1 | TRBV6-5 | TRBD2 | NA | TGTGCCAGCAGGCCAACTAGCGGGGCTTACAATGAGCAGTTCTTC | CASRPTSGAYNEQFF
TRBJ1-1 | TRBV7-8 | NA | NA | TGTGCCAGCAGCTTAGGCAGGGGTGAAGCTTTCTTT | CASSLGRGEAFF
TRBJ1-1 | TRBV30 | TRBD1 | NA | TGTGCCTGGAGTATTTTCAGGGGGCAGGCGAACACTGAAGCTTTCTTT | CAWSIFRGQANTEAFF
TRBJ1-2 | TRBV5-1 | TRBD1 | once | TGCGCCAGCAGCCTCGGACAGGGGGCGGACTATGGCTACACCTTC | CASSLGQGADYGYTF
TRBJ2-1 | TRBV11-2 | TRBD2 | few | TGTGCCAGCAGCACCCCTAGCGGGGGCCTCGCGGCGGGCAATGAGCAGTTCTTC | CASSTPSGGLAAGNEQFF
TRBJ1-3 | TRBV3-1/TRBV3-2 | TRBD1 | NA | TGTGCCAGCAGCCAAGGTGTCAGGGGGCACACTGGAAACACCATATATTTT | CASSQGVRGHTGNTIYF
TRBJ2-3 | TRBV7-2 | TRBD2 | NA | TGTGCCAGCAGCCCTCTAGCGGGGGGGCCCGATACGCAGTATTTT | CASSPLAGGPDTQYF
TRBJ2-7 | TRBV15 | NA | NA | TGTGCCACCAGCACGCGAATGCACCAGGGATACTACGAGCAGTACTTC | CATSTRMHQGYYEQYF
TRBJ1-2 | TRBV6-1 | NA | few | TGTGCCAGCAGTGAAAGAGGGTCCACCTATGGCTACACCTTC | CASSERGSTYGYTF
TRBJ1-4 | TRBV6-5 | NA | NA | TGTGCCAGCCTTCCTGCTGCAGCTAATGAAAAACTGTTTTTT | CASLPAAANEKLFF
TRBJ2-7 | TRBV5-4 | TRBD1 | NA | TGTGCCAGCAGCTTTTTTGACAGGGGAAACTACGAGCAGTACTTC | CASSFFDRGNYEQYF
TRBJ2-3 | TRBV5-6 | NA | NA | TGTGCCAGCAGCAATTGGGGCTTGCCGATTGACACAGATACGCAGTATTTT | CASSNWGLPIDTDTQYF
TRBJ2-7 | TRBV29-1 | TRBD1 | NA | TGCAGCGCGGCGGGACAGGCGTATCAAGGAACCTACGAGCAGTACTTC | CSAAGQAYQGTYEQYF
TRBJ2-3 | TRBV10-3 | TRBD2 | NA | TGTGCCATCAGTGAGTACGGGGGGAGCACAGATACGCAGTATTTT | CAISEYGGSTDTQYF
TRBJ2-2 | TRBV7-3 | TRBD2 | NA | TGTGCCAGCAGCTTAGTAGCGGGGGAATCCGGGGAGCTGTTTTTT | CASSLVAGESGELFF
TRBJ1-3 | TRBV7-9 | NA | NA | TGTGCCAGCAGCCGGCCCTCAGGGTTAGGAAACACCATATATTTT | CASSRPSGLGNTIYF
TRBJ2-7 | TRBV18 | TRBD1 | NA | TGTGCCAGCTCACCGGACAGGATCACCTACGAGCAGTACTTC | CASSPDRITYEQYF
TRBJ1-1 | TRBV19 | TRBD1 | NA | TGTGCCAGTAGCCATGGGGACAGGGGGCGAACTGAAGCTTTCTTT | CASSHGDRGRTEAFF
TRBJ2-1 | TRBV7-6 | TRBD1 | NA | TGTGCCAGCAGCTTAGCGGGGACAGGGCCCAATGAGCAGTTCTTC | CASSLAGTGPNEQFF
TRBJ2-5 | TRBV5-1 | TRBD2 | NA | TGCGCCAGCAGCTTGGGGCCGGGGGGAGAGACCCAGTACTTC | CASSLGPGGETQYF
TRBJ2-7 | TRBV6-5 | TRBD2 | once | TGTGCCAGCGGGAGGGGCTACGAGCAGTACTTC | CASGRGYEQYF
TRBJ2-7 | TRBV6-5 | NA | NA | TGTGCCAGCATTGGCCCGGCGGGCTACGAGCAGTACTTC | CASIGPAGYEQYF
TRBJ2-7 | TRBV18 | NA | NA | TGTGCCAGCTCACAAGGGGAGGACTCCTACGAGCAGTACTTC | CASSQGEDSYEQYF
TRBJ1-1 | TRBV6-5 | NA | NA | TGTGCCAGCAGTCATAGAACTCTCATGAACACTGAAGCTTTCTTT | CASSHRTLMNTEAFF
TRBJ2-1 | TRBV7-7 | NA | NA | TGTGCCAGCAGCTTAGGAGGGGAGGATGAGCAGTTCTTC | CASSLGGEDEQFF
TRBJ1-2 | TRBV7-6 | NA | NA | TGTGCCAGCAGCCAAGGGGAGGGCGACCCAAATGGCTACACCTTC | CASSQGEGDPNGYTF
TRBJ2-7 | TRBV25-1 | TRBD1 | NA | TGTGCCAGCAGTACCAGATTGACAGGGCGTTCCGAGCAGTACTTC | CASSTRLTGRSEQYF
TRBJ2-7 | TRBV5-5 | NA | NA | TGTGCCAGCAGCTTCCGCGGGGTGAGCTCCTACGAGCAGTACTTC | CASSFRGVSSYEQYF
TRBJ1-1 | TRBV29-1 | NA | once | TGCAGCGTTGAAATGGGGGGAGGGGACACTGAAGCTTTCTTT | CSVEMGGGDTEAFF
TRBJ2-1 | TRBV11-2 | NA | NA | TGTGCCAGCAGCTTACCTAACTCCTACAATGAGCAGTTCTTC | CASSLPNSYNEQFF
TRBJ2-1 | TRBV5-6 | NA | NA | TGTGCCAGCAGCTTTGGGTTGGACTCGGGGGGCCACAATGAGCAGTTCTTC | CASSFGLDSGGHNEQFF
TRBJ2-1 | TRBV5-1 | TRBD1 | NA | TGCGCCAGCAGTTTGGGACAGGGGGCCGATGAGCAGTTCTTC | CASSLGQGADEQFF
TRBJ2-7 | TRBV5-6 | TRBD1 | NA | TGTGCCAGCAGCGCCACAGGGGTGTTGTACGAGCAGTACTTC | CASSATGVLYEQYF
TRBJ1-1 | TRBV7-2 | NA | NA | TGTGCCAGCAGCCCCTTGGGGACTTGGGCTTTCTTT | CASSPLGTWAFF
TRBJ1-1 | TRBV19 | NA | NA | TGTGCCAGTAGTATTACCCTTGCGGACACTGAAGCTTTCTTT | CASSITLADTEAFF
TRBJ2-1 | TRBV5-8 | NA | NA | TGTGCCAGCCTGCCCGCCTCCCGGAGCTCCTACAATGAGCAGTTCTTC | CASLPASRSSYNEQFF
TRBJ2-3 | TRBV9 | TRBD2 | few | TGTGCCAGCAGCCCTAGCGGTGACACAGATACGCAGTATTTT | CASSPSGDTDTQYF
TRBJ2-4 | TRBV5-1 | NA | NA | TGCGCCAGCAGCTTGGGGGGGCCCCGGGGCGAAAACATTCAGTACTTC | CASSLGGPRGENIQYF
TRBJ2-7 | TRBV5-6 | NA | NA | TGTGCCAGCAGCTTGGGACAGGATTCCTCCTACGAGCAGTACTTC | CASSLGQDSSYEQYF
TRBJ2-1 | TRBV29-1 | TRBD2 | NA | TGCAGCGTTACCCGGACTAGCGGGGGGCAGGATGAGCAGTTCTTC | CSVTRTSGGQDEQFF